The clone carrying this TCR beta chain was seen ten or more times. No antigen is known for it. The CDR3 totals 15 residues. Trimming removed 5 bases from V and 2 bases from J; junction bases left unmatched: 4. MiXCR was run by TCRdb on the PCR reads, yielding one entry per CDR3 protein. Seen here are 460,000 or so distinct CDR3 sequences, approximately 25% observed once, and the top ten hold under 0.85%. The data derive from a study of molecular identifiers for immune sequencing clone quantification. About the research overall: Sequencing covered four of five parts into which replicate RNA from about 20,000 or 100,000 naive CD8 cells was split. Study-wide points: Detectable among 800,000 to 1,000,000 naive cells, according to reports, was Jurkat TCR RNA spiked in from one cell.

The sequenced sample consisted of naive CD8+ T cells from blood, with Jurkat cell RNA spiked in. The subset was: FACS-sorted CD8+CD4-CCR7+CD45RA+ naive T cells. This clonotype was sampled from a human donor in good health. Some libraries in this study had Jurkat cell RNA spiked in. J is TRBJ2-3 and V is TRBV12-3 or TRBV12-4, with 10 bases identical to TRBD2. CDR3 protein: CASSDLAGVTDTQYF. CDR3 DNA: TGTGCCAGCAGTGATCTAGCGGGGGTCACAGATACGCAGTATTTT.